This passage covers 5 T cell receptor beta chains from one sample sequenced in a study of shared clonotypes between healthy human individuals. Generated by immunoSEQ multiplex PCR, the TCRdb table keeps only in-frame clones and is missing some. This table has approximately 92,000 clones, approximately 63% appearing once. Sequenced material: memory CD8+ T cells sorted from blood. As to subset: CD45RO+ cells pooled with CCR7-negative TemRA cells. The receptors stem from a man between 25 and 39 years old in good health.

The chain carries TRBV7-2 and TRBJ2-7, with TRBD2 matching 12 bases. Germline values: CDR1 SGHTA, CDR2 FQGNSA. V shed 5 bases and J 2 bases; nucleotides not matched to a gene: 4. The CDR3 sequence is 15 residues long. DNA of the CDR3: TGTGCCAGCAGCCCTAGCGGGAGGGGCCCCTACGAGCAGTACTTC. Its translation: CASSPSGRGPYEQYF.

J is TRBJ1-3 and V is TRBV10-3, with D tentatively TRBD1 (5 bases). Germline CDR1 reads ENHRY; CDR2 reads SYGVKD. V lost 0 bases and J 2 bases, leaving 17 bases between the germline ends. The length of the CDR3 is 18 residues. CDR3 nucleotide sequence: TGTGCCATCAGTGAGTCTCTTCCGCCAGGGAGGGCTGGAAACACCATATATTTT. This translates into CAISESLPPGRAGNTIYF.

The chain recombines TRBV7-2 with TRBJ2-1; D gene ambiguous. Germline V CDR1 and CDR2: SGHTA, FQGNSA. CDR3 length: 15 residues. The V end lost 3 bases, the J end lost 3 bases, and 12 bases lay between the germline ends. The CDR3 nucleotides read TGTGCCAGCAGCTTTACAGCATCGGACTACAATGAGCAGTTCTTC. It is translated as CASSFTASDYNEQFF.

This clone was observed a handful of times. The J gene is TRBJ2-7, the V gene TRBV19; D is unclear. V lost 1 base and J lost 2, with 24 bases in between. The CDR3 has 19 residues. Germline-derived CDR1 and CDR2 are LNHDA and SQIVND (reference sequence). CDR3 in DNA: TGTGCCAGTAGTATAGTTGGCTCTGCCGGACCCGTCCCCGCCTACGAGCAGTACTTC. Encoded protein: CASSIVGSAGPVPAYEQYF. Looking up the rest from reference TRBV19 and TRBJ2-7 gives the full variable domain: DGGITQSPKYLFRKEGQNVTLSCEQNLNHDAMYWYRQDPGQGLRLIYYSQIVNDFQKGDIAEGYSVSREKKESFPLTVTSAQKNPTAFYLCASSIVGSAGPVPAYEQYFGPGTRLTVT.

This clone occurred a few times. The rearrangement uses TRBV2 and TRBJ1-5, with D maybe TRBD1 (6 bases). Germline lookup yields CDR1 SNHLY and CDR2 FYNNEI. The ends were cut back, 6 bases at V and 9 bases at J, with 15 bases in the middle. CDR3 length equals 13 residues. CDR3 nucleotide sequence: TGTGCCAGCAGGGGGGCTTACAGGCCGCCCCAGCATTTT. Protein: CASRGAYRPPQHF.